This passage covers 5 T cell receptor beta chains from one sample sequenced in a study of early T cells in non-severe SARS-CoV-2 infection (dated by TCRdb to the early 2020s). The library relied on 5' RACE. The listed sequencing device is NextSeq 500. The public reads were reanalyzed by TCRdb: fastp trimming at Q25, MiXCR alignment, in-frame beta chains only. Every CDR3 protein is listed once, alongside the most common genes and DNA of its rows. In this sample the table shows tens of thousands of distinct CDR3 sequences, over 9% of which occur a single time. The ten largest clones take up approximately 7% of the sample. Sequenced input: whole blood. The receptors shown here come from an adult who was a healthcare worker with PCR-confirmed SARS-CoV-2 infection or an uninfected control (not recorded which).

This clonotype has only a few counts. The V and J genes are TRBV5-1 and TRBJ2-1, with 8 bases fitting TRBD2. The CDR3 sequence is 13 residues long. V lost 4 bases to trimming and J lost 8 bases; unmatched junction nucleotides: 5. Germline values: CDR1 SGHRS, CDR2 YFSETQ. Here the CDR3 reads CASSPSGGHEQFF. As DNA, the CDR3 is TGCGCCAGCAGCCCGTCGGGGGGGCATGAGCAGTTCTTC. Full variable domain (outside the CDR3, taken from reference TRBV5-1 and TRBJ2-1): KAGVTQTPRYLIKTRGQQVTLSCSPISGHRSVSWYQQTPGQGLQFLFEYFSETQRNKGNFPGRFSGRQFSNSRSEMNVSTLELGDSALYLCASSPSGGHEQFFGPGTRLTVL.

The chain recombines TRBV25-1 with TRBJ1-3, with no clear D. The germline CDR1 and CDR2 sequences are MGHDK and SYGVNS. CDR3 length: 11 residues. The ends were cut back, 8 bases at V and 7 bases at J, with 9 bases in the middle. The CDR3, as DNA: TGTGCCAGCTTCGTTGGGAACACCATATATTTT. Translated: CASFVGNTIYF.

This clonotype came up many times. The chain joins TRBV5-1 to TRBJ1-6; unclear D gene. V was cut by 4 bases and J by 7 bases, with 18 bases left in between. The length of the CDR3 is 16 residues. Germline V gene lookup returns CDR1 SGHRS and CDR2 YFSETQ. The CDR3 protein is CASSRLGYGSNSPLHF. CDR3 DNA: TGCGCCAGCAGCCGTTTAGGGTATGGATCGAATTCACCCCTCCACTTT.

The J gene is TRBJ1-4, the V gene TRBV12-3 or TRBV12-4; D is uncertain. The CDR3 runs 11 residues. Trimming removed 6 bases from V and 8 bases from J, with 7 bases in between. The chain's CDR3 is CASRAVEKLFF. The CDR3 region has the DNA TGTGCCAGCAGGGCGGTGGAAAAACTGTTTTTT.

This clonotype has just a few counts. This chain links TRBV11-2 with TRBJ2-2, with 8 bases that match TRBD2. V was pared by 4 bases and J by 7 bases, with 8 bases of the junction left unmatched. This CDR3 is built from 15 residues. The V gene's germline CDR1 is SGHAT and CDR2 FQNNGV. CDR3 nucleotide sequence: TGTGCCAGCAGCTCCCCGGGACTAGTGGGCGGGGAGCTGTTTTTT. This encodes CASSSPGLVGGELFF.